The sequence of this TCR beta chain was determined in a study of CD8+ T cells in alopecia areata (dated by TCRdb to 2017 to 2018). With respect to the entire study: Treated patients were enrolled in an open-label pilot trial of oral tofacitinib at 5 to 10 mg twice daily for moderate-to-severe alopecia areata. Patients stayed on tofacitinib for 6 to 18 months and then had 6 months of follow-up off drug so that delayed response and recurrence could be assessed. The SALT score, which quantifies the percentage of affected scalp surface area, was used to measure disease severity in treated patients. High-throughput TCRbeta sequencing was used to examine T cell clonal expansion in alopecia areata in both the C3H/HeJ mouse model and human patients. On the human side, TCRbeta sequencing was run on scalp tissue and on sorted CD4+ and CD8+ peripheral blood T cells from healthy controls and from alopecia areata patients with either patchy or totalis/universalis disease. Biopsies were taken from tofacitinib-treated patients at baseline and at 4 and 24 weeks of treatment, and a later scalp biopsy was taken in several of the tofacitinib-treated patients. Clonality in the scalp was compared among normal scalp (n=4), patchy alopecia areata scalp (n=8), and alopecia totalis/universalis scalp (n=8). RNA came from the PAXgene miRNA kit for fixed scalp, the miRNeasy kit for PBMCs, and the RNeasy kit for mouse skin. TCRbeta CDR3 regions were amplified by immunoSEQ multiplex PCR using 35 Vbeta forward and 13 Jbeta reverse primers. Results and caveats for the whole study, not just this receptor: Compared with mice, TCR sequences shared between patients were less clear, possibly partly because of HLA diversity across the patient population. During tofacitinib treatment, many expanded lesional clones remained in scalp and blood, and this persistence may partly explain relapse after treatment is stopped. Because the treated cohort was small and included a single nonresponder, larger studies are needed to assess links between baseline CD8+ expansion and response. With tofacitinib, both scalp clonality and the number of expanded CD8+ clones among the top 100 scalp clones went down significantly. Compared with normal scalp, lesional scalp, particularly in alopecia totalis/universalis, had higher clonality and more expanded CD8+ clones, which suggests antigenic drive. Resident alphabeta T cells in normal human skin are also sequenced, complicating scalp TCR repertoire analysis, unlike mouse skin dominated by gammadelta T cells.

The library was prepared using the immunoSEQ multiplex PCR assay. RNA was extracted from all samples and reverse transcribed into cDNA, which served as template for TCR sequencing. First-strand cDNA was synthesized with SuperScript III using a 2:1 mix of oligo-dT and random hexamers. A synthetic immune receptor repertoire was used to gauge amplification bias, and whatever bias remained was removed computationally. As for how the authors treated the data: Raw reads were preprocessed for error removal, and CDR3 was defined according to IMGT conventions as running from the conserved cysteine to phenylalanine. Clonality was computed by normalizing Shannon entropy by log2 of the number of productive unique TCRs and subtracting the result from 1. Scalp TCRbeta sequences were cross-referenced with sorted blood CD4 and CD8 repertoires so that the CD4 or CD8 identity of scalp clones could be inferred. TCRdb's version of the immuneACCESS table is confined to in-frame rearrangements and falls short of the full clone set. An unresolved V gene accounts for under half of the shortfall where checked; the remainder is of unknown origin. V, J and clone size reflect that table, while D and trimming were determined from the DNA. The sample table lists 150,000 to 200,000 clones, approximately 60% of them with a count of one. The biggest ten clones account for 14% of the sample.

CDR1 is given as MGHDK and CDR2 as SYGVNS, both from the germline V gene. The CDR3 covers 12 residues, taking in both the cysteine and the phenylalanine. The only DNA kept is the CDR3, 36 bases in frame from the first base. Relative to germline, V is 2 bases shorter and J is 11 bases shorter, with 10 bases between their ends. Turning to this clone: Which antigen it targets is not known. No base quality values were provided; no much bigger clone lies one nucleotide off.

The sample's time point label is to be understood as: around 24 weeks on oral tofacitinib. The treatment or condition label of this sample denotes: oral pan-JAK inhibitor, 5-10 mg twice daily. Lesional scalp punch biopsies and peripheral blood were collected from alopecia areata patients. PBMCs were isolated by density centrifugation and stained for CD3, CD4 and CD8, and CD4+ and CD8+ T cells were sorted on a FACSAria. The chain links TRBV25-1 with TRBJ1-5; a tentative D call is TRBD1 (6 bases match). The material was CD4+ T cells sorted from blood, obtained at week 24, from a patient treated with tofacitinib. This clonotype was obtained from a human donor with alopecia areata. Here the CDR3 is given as CASSETGRSQHF. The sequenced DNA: TGTGCCAGCAGTGAAACAGGGAGGTCCCAGCATTTT.